This T cell receptor beta chain emerged from a study of blood T cell repertoires in COVID-19. Study background: Acute-phase and convalescent COVID-19 samples originated in the United States, Italy and Spain. The analysed material was cDNA or gDNA that came from T cells, B-cell-depleted T cells, or PBMCs.

In assigning cohorts, the study relied on participant-reported clinical history. J was trimmed by 6 bases and V by 6 bases; bases with no gene match: 12. CDR3 length: 16 residues. The germline gives CDR1 LNHDA, CDR2 SQIVND (reference sequence). This clone was seen a single time. In the original workflow: Cell counts per sample came from amplifying reference gene primers. Sequenced by immunoSEQ multiplex PCR; TCRdb stores in-frame clones only, minus some. The D gene and trimming were derived from the DNA, and the V and J assignments and clone size from that table. The sample lists hundreds of thousands of clones; 75% to 90% were seen once.

Source material: PBMCs or T cells enriched from blood (not recorded which). V and J are TRBV19 and TRBJ2-7; 12 bases match TRBD1. The TCR was taken from a woman in her 40s with acute COVID-19. CDR3 sequence reads: CASSTSRDRGLLEQYF. The DNA for the CDR3 is TGTGCCAGTAGCACTTCCCGGGACAGGGGGCTTCTCGAGCAGTACTTC.